This entry describes one T cell receptor (beta chain). No antigen is known for it. This sample is drawn from a study of tumor-infiltrating lymphocytes in primary liver carcinoma. As for the study in general: Male and female patients aged 30 to 69 years made up the cohort.

Germline CDR1 is MNHEY and CDR2 is SVGAGI. Trimming stripped 6 bases from V and 0 bases from J, with 12 bases between. This CDR3 has 14 amino acids. With a constant-region primer, TCR beta cDNA was made from about 0.5 ug of total RNA. Slightly modified ARM-PCR, run as three nested multiplex PCR rounds, produced the TCR beta libraries. TRBV1-TRBV30 forward primers paired with a C-beta reverse primer drove the first two PCR rounds, about 11 cycles each. Via MiXCR, TCRdb re-called the multiplex PCR reads, giving one row per CDR3 protein. The table has about 120,000 distinct CDR3 sequences, roughly 70% seen once. Findings of the study overall: Among the pair types, tumor region pairs showed more overlap than tumor-adjacent and tumor-blood pairs.

It was from roughly 20-30 mg of unsorted bulk tissue that RNA and DNA were co-extracted. This rearrangement joins TRBV6-5 to TRBJ2-7; D unclear. Material for sequencing was tumor-adjacent normal liver tissue. The clonotype originates from a woman aged 55-70 years with primary liver carcinoma and hepatitis B virus infection. CDR3 DNA: TGTGCCAGCAGGCTAACCGCACACTCCTACGAGCAGTACTTC. This encodes CASRLTAHSYEQYF.